These 7 T cell receptor beta chains were all obtained from the same sample, sequenced in a study of vaccination and CD4 T cells after COVID-19. With the Oncomine TCR Beta short-read assay, DNA from cultured CD4+ T cells was sequenced. TCRdb called the PCR reads again in MiXCR, with one record for every CDR3 protein. The table includes around 7,200 distinct CDR3 sequences, approximately 60% detected once. The treatment: approximately nine-day PBMC culture with coronavirus spike peptide pools or control peptides (ViraFEST assay). These receptors are not linked to any known antigen. The sequenced material came from CD4+ T cells from blood, cultured in vitro. The receptors shown here come from a human donor who had recovered from COVID-19.

This clonotype occurred a few times. This chain connects TRBV7-6 to TRBJ2-1; 12 positions match TRBD2. Trimming removed 7 bases from V and 9 bases from J; junction bases left unmatched: 10. This CDR3 spans 15 amino acids. Germline CDR1 is SGHVS and CDR2 is FNYEAQ. The CDR3 sequence: CASTLGLAGGSEQFF. The CDR3 nucleotides are TGTGCCAGCACCCTGGGGCTAGCGGGAGGGAGTGAGCAGTTCTTC.

This clonotype was detected only a few times. J is TRBJ1-2 and V is TRBV6-5, with D possibly matching TRBD1 (6 bases). The germline CDR1 and CDR2 sequences are MNHEY and SVGAGI. The CDR3 runs 12 residues. Trimming removed 4 bases at V and 4 bases at J, with 7 bases between. The CDR3: CASSSTGYGYTF. The CDR3 DNA sequence: TGTGCCAGCAGTTCGACAGGCTATGGCTACACCTTC.

This clonotype came up a few times. The chain combines TRBV20-1 with TRBJ1-2, with D possibly matching TRBD1 (6 bases). The CDR3 length is 14 residues. V was shortened by 3 bases and J by 5 bases, with 16 bases between the two germline ends. In germline, CDR1 is DFQATT, CDR2 SNEGSKA (reference sequence). This chain's CDR3 is CSARDPGAKYGYTF. The CDR3, as DNA: TGCAGTGCTAGGGACCCGGGGGCGAAGTATGGCTACACCTTC.

The chain combines TRBV6-1 with TRBJ2-7, with 9 bases lining up with TRBD1. The CDR3 extends over 15 amino acids. Germline values: CDR1 MNHNS, CDR2 SASEGT. J lost 4 bases, V lost 7 bases, and 11 bases had no gene match. The CDR3 sequence is CASNPLTGGLYEQYF. Written as DNA, the CDR3 is TGTGCCAGCAATCCACTGACAGGGGGTTTGTACGAGCAGTACTTC.

The rearrangement joins TRBV6-1 to TRBJ2-3, with 12 bases identical to TRBD2. This CDR3 has 15 residues. V was clipped by 8 bases and J by 1 base; unmatched bases: 4. The V gene's germline CDR1 is MNHNS and CDR2 SASEGT. The CDR3 reads CASRLAGVGTDTQYF. CDR3 sequence (DNA): TGTGCCAGCCGACTAGCGGGAGTGGGCACAGATACGCAGTATTTT.

The V gene is TRBV2, the J gene TRBJ2-7; 10 bases are a match to TRBD1. CDR3 length: 12 amino acids. V dropped 4 bases and J dropped 13; count of bases not matched to a gene: 7. Germline lookup yields CDR1 SNHLY and CDR2 FYNNEI. As DNA, the CDR3 is TGTGCCAGCAGTGTACGGGACAGGGGATTATACTTC. It specifies CASSVRDRGLYF.

The V call is TRBV20-1, the J call TRBJ1-1; TRBD1 matches at 7 bases. The V and J ends lost 2 bases and 2 bases, in that order; junction bases with no gene match: 8. CDR1 and CDR2 from the germline V gene are DFQATT and SNEGSKA (reference sequence). The CDR3 runs 15 residues. The CDR3 DNA is TGCAGTGCTAGATTCAGGGGGAACCCCAACACTGAAGCTTTCTTT. This codes for CSARFRGNPNTEAFF.